One and the same sample provided the 5 T cell receptor beta chains below, sequenced in a study of T cell responses to AZD1222 COVID-19 vaccine. The assay was immunoSEQ multiplex PCR, and TCRdb's table has in-frame clones only and misses some. The table shows about 120,000 clones, with 70% to 90% occurring only once. This specimen consisted of peripheral blood, obtained on day 0 of AZD1222 vaccination. These receptors were obtained from an adult in good health.

CDR3 sequence: CASSQFGTKGGEKLFF. For the CDR3, the DNA is TGTGCCAGCAGCCAATTCGGGACAAAAGGAGGGGAAAAACTGTTTTTT. This rearrangement joins TRBV11-2 to TRBJ1-4; maybe TRBD1 (6 bases). This CDR3 region has 16 residues. Trimming removed 5 bases from V and 8 bases from J, with 21 bases in between. Germline CDR1 SGHAT, CDR2 FQNNGV.

The chain recombines TRBV7-6 with TRBJ1-6, with 7 bases identical to TRBD1. The germline gives CDR1 SGHVS, CDR2 FNYEAQ. The CDR3 covers 18 residues. Unmatched junction bases numbered 5, after V lost 0 bases and J lost 0 bases. CDR3 amino acids: CASSLATGTSSYNSPLHF. DNA of the CDR3: TGTGCCAGCAGCTTAGCGACAGGGACGAGCTCCTATAATTCACCCCTCCACTTT.

V is TRBV5-1 and J is TRBJ1-2; the D is unclear. Germline lookup yields CDR1 SGHRS and CDR2 YFSETQ. V was cut by 5 bases and J by 5 bases, with 10 bases left in between. The CDR3 extends over 12 amino acids. CDR3 in amino acids: CASRAEEYGYTF. The CDR3 bases are TGCGCCAGCAGGGCAGAGGAATATGGCTACACCTTC.

The rearrangement uses TRBV28 and TRBJ1-2, with 9 nucleotides matching TRBD1. V trimming: 6 bases; J trimming: 4 bases; junction bases outside the gene matches: 6. The CDR3 length is 14 residues. Germline V lookup: CDR1 MDHEN, CDR2 SYDVKM. Here the CDR3 reads CASRPPDRGYGYTF. The CDR3 coding sequence is TGTGCCAGCAGACCCCCGGACAGGGGCTATGGCTACACCTTC.

The chain combines TRBV28 with TRBJ1-1; D gene uncertain. There are 13 residues in the CDR3. Between the trimmed V and J ends, which lost 3 bases and 4 bases, there was a span of 9 bases. Germline assignment: CDR1 MDHEN and CDR2 SYDVKM. The CDR3 reads CASSFKFGTEAFF. CDR3 in DNA: TGTGCCAGCAGTTTCAAATTCGGCACTGAAGCTTTCTTT.